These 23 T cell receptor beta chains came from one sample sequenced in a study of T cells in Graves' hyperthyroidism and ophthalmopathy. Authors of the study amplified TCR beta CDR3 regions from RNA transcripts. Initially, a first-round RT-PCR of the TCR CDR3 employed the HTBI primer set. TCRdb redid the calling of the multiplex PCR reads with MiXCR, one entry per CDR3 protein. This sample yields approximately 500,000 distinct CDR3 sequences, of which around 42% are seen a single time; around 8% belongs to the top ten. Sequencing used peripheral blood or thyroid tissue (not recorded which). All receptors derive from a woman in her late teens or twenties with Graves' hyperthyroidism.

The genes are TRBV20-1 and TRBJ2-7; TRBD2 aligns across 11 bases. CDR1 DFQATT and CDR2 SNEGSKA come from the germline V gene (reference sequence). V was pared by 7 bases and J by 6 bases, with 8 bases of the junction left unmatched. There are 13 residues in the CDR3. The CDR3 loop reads CSGTGTSGSEQYF. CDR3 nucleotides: TGCAGTGGGACCGGGACTAGCGGTTCCGAGCAGTACTTC.

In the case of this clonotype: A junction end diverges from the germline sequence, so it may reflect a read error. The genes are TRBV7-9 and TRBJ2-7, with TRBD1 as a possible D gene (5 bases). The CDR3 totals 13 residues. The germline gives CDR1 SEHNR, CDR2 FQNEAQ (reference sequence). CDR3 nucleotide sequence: TGCGCCAGCAGCCGGCCAGGGTATCACGAGCAGTACTTC. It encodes CASSRPGYHEQYF.

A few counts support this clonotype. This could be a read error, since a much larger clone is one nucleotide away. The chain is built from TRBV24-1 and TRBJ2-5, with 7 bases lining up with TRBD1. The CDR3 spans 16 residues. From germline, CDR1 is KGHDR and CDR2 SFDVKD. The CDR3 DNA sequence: TGTGCCACCCGTGATACGACAGGGAAATCTAGAGAGACCCAGTACTTC. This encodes CATRDTTGKSRETQYF.

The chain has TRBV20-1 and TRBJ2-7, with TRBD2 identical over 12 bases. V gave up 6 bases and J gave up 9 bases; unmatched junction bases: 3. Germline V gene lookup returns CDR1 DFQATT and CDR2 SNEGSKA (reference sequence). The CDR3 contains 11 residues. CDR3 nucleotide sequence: TGCAGTGCGACTAGCGGGAGAGCGCAGTACTTC. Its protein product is CSATSGRAQYF.

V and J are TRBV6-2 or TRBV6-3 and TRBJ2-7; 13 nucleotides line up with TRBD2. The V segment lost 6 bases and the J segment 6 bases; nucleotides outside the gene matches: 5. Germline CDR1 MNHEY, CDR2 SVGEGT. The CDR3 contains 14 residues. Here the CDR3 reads CASRLAGGPLEQYF. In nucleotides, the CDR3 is TGTGCCAGCAGACTAGCGGGAGGGCCGCTCGAGCAGTACTTC.

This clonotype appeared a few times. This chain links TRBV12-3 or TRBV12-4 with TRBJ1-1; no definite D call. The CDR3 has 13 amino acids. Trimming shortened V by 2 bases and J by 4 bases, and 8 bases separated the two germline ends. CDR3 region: CASSLSAGTEAFF. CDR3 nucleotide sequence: TGTGCCAGCAGTTTATCGGCGGGCACTGAAGCTTTCTTT.

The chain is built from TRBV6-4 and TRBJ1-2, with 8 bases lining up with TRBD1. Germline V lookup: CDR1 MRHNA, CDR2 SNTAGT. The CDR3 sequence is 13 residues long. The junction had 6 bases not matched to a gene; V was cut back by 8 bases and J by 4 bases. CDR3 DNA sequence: TGTGCCAGCCAGGACAGGGAGGGCTATGGCTACACCTTC. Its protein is CASQDREGYGYTF.

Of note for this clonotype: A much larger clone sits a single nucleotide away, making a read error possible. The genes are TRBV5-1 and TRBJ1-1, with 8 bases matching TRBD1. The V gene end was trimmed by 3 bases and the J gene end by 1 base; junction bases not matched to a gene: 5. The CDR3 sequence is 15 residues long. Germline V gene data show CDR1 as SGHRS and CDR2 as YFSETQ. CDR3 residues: CASSSDRVGNTEAFF. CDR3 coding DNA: TGCGCCAGCAGCTCGGACAGGGTAGGGAACACTGAAGCTTTCTTT.

The CDR3 sequence: CSVLVGNRQQFF. The CDR3 coding sequence is TGCAGCGTTCTTGTAGGGAACCGTCAGCAGTTCTTC. This rearrangement joins TRBV29-1 to TRBJ2-2, with unresolved D. The J call is doubtful: the DNA matches TRBJ2-1 better. Germline lookup yields CDR1 SQVTM and CDR2 ANQGSEA. The CDR3 loop spans 12 amino acids.

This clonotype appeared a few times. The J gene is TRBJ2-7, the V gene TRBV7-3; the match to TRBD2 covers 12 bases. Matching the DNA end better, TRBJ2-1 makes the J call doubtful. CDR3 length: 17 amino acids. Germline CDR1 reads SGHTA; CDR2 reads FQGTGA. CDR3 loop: CASSISSGRALYNEQFF. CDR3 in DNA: TGTGCCAGCAGCATCTCTAGCGGGAGGGCCCTCTACAATGAGCAGTTCTTC.

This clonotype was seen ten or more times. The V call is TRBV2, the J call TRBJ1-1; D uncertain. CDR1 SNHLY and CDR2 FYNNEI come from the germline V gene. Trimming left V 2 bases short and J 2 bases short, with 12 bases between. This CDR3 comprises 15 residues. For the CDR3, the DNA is TGTGCCAGCAGTGAAAACCGGCATACTAACACTGAAGCTTTCTTT. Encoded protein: CASSENRHTNTEAFF.

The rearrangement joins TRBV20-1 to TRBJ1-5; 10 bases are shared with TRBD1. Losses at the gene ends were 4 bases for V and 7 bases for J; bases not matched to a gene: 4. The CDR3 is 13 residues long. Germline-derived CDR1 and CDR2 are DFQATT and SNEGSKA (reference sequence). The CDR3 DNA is TGCAGTGCTACAGGGACAGGGGACCAGCCCCAGCATTTT. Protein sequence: CSATGTGDQPQHF.

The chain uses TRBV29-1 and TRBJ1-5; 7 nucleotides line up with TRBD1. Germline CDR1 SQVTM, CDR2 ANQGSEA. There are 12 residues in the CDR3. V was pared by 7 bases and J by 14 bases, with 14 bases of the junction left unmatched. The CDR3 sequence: CSANTGDTYEHF. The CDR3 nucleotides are TGCAGCGCTAACACAGGGGACACCTACGAGCATTTT. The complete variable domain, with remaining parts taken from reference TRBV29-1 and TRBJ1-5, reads SAVISQKPSRDICQRGTSLTIQCQVDSQVTMMFWYRQQPGQSLTLIATANQGSEATYESGFVIDKFPISRPNLTFSTLTVSNMSPEDSSIYLCSANTGDTYEHFGDGTRLSIL.

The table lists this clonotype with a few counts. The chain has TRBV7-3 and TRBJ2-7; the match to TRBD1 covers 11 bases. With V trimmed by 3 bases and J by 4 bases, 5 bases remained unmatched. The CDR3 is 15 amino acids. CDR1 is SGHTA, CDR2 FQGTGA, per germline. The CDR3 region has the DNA TGTGCCAGCAGCTTGGGACAGGGGGGGTGGTACGAGCAGTACTTC. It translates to CASSLGQGGWYEQYF.

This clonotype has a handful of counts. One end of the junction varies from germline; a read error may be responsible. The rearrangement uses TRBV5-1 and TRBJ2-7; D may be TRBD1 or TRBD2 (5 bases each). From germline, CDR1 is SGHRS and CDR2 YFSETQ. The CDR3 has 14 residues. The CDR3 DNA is TGCGTCAGCAGCTTCGGGACGGGGCCCTACGAGCAGTACTTC. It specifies CVSSFGTGPYEQYF.

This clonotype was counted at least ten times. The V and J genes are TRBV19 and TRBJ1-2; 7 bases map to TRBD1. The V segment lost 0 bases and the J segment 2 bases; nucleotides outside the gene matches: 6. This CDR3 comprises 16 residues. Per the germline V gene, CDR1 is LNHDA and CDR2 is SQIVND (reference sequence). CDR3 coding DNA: TGTGCCAGTAGTATAGACCCACAGGGGCTAAACTATGGCTACACCTTC. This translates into CASSIDPQGLNYGYTF.

CDR3 loop: CASSSASPRYGYTF. The CDR3 bases are TGTGCCAGCAGTTCGGCCAGCCCCCGGTATGGCTACACCTTC. The gene calls are TRBV12-5 and TRBJ1-2; D unclear. Germline V gives CDR1 LGHNT, CDR2 FRNRAP. The CDR3 length is 14 residues. Full variable domain (remainder filled in from reference TRBV12-5 and TRBJ1-2): DARVTQTPRHKVTEMGQEVTMRCQPILGHNTVFWYRQTMMQGLELLAYFRNRAPLDDSGMPKDRFSAEMPDATLATLKIQPSEPRDSAVYFCASSSASPRYGYTFGSGTRLTVV.

Here the CDR3 reads CASSSYWDGSYEQYF. The CDR3 region has the DNA TGTGCCAGCAGCTCCTACTGGGACGGTTCCTACGAGCAGTACTTC. The chain joins TRBV6-1 to TRBJ2-7, with D possibly called TRBD1 or TRBD2 (5 bases each). The CDR3 has 15 amino acids. The ends were cut back, 6 bases at V and 1 base at J, with 16 bases in the middle. Germline values: CDR1 MNHNS, CDR2 SASEGT.

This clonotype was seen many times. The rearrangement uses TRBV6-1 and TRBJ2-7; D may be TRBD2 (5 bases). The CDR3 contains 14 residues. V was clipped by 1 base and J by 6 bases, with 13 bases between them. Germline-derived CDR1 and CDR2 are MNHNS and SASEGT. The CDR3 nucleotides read TGTGCCAGCAGTGAAGGACTAACCGAACTCGAGCAGTACTTC. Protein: CASSEGLTELEQYF.

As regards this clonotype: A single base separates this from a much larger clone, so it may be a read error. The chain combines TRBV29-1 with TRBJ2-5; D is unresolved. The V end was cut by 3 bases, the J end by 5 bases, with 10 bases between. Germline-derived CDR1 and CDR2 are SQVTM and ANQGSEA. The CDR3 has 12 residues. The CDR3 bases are TGCAGCGTTGATAACAGTGGGGAGACCCAGTACTTC. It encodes CSVDNSGETQYF.

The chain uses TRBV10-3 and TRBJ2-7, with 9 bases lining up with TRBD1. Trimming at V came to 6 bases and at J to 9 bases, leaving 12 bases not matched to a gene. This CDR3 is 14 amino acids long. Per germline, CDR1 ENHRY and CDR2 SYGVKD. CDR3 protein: CAISPRTGEFVQYF. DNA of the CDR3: TGTGCCATCAGCCCGAGGACAGGGGAGTTTGTGCAGTACTTC.

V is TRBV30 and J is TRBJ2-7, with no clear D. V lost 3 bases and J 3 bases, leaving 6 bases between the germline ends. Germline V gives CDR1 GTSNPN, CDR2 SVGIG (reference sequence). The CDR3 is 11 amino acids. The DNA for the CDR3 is TGTGCCTGGAGCCGAGACTACGAGCAGTACTTC. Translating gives CAWSRDYEQYF. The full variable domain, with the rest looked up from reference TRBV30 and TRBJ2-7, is SQTIHQWPATLVQPVGSPLSLECTVEGTSNPNLYWYRQAAGRGLQLLFYSVGIGQISSEVPQNLSASRPQDRQFILSSKKLLLSDSGFYLCAWSRDYEQYFGPGTRLTVT.

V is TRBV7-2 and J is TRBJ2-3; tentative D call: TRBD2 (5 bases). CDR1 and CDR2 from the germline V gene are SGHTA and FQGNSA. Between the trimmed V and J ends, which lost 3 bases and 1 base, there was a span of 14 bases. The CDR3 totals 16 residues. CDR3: CASSLDRGLGTDTQYF. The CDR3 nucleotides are TGTGCCAGCAGCTTGGACCGGGGTTTGGGCACAGATACGCAGTATTTT.